This T cell receptor beta chain was documented in a study of post-analysis software for immune sequencing data. Overall study: In terms of disease course, relapsing-remitting, secondary progressive and progressive-relapsing multiple sclerosis were included.

This clonotype has ten or more counts. The antigen remains unidentified. The TCR beta cDNA libraries carried unique molecular identifiers. The authors obtained some 500,000 cDNA molecules from roughly 1.1 to 9.2 million T cells. Each CDR3 protein gets one entry after TCRdb re-called the PCR reads with MiXCR. The repertoire holds hundreds of thousands of distinct CDR3 sequences, with 25% to 30% as singletons. The germline gives CDR1 MNHEY, CDR2 SMNVEV (reference sequence). The CDR3 is 12 residues long. Trimming removed 3 bases from V and 2 bases from J, with 5 bases in between. Study outcomes and limitations: Multiple sclerosis patients showed significantly lower normalized Chao1 diversity than controls did. When the samples were clustered directly with F measure, those that had been prepared in the same batch showed strong co-clustering. Five TRBV segments, including TRBV5-6, TRBV5-1 and TRBV20-1, were more frequent in patients than controls.

The sample consisted of blood. V usage is TRBV27 and J usage is TRBJ2-7, with unresolved D. The sequence derives from a girl aged 5-17 years with multiple sclerosis. The DNA for the CDR3 is TGTGCCAGCAGTTTCTCGCCCTACGAGCAGTACTTC. Protein product: CASSFSPYEQYF.